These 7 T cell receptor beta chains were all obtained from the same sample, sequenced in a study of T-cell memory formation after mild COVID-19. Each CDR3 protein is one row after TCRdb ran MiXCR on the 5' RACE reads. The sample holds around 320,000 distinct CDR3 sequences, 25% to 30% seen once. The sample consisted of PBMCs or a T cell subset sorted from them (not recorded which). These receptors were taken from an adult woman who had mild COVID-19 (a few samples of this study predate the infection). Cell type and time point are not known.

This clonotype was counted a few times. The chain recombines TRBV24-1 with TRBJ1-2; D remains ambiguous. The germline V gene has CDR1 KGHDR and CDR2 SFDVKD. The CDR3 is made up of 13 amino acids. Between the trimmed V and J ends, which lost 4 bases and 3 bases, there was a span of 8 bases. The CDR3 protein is CATSEGRYYGYTF. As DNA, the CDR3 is TGTGCCACCAGTGAAGGCAGGTACTATGGCTACACCTTC.

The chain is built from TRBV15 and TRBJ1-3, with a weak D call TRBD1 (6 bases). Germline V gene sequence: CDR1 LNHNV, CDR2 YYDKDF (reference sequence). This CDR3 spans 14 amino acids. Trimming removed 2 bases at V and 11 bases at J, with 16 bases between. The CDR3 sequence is CATSRQGFGGAIYF. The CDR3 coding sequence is TGTGCCACCAGCAGACAGGGGTTCGGGGGCGCCATATATTTT.

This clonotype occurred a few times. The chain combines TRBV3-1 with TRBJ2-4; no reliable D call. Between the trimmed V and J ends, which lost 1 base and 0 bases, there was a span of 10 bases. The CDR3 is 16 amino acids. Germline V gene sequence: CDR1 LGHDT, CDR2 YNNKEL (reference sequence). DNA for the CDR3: TGTGCCAGCAGCCAAGGGACCTCAAGAGCCAAAAACATTCAGTACTTC. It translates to CASSQGTSRAKNIQYF.

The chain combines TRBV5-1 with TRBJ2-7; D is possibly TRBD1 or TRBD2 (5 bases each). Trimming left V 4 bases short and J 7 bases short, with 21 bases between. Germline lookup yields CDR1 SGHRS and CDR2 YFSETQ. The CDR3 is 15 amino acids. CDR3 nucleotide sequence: TGCGCCAGCAGCCCGCTTGGCCGGGACGGTCGGGAGCAGTACTTC. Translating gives CASSPLGRDGREQYF.

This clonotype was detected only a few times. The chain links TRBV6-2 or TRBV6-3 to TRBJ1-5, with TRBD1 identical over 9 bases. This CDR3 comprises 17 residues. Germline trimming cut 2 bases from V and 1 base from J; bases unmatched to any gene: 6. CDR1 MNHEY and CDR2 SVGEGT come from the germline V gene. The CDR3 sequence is CASSYRTGGASNQPQHF. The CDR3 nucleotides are TGTGCCAGCAGTTACCGAACAGGGGGCGCGAGCAATCAGCCCCAGCATTTT.

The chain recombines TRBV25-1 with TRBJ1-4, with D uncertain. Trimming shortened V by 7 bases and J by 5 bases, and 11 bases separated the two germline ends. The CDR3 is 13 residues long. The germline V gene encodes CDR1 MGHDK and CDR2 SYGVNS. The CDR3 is CASIDRHNEKLFF. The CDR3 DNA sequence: TGTGCCAGCATAGACCGGCACAATGAAAAACTGTTTTTT.

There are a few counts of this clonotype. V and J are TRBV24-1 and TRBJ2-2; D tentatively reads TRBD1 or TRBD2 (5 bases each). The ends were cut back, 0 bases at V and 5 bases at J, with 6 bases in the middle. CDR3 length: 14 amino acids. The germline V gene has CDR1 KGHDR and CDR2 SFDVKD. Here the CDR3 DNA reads TGTGCCACCAGTGATTTGTGGGGGACCGGGGAGCTGTTTTTT. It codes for CATSDLWGTGELFF.